The 24 T cell receptor beta chains below all came from one sample that was sequenced in a study of PD-1 blockade in mismatch repair-deficient tumors. The repertoire was sequenced with immunoSEQ multiplex PCR; TCRdb's copy has only in-frame clones and lacks some. The data contain 25,000 to 30,000 clones, roughly 80% of them singletons. Source: PBMCs, taken before pembrolizumab treatment. The receptors were sampled from an adult with mismatch repair-deficient cancer.

The rearrangement uses TRBV25-1 and TRBJ2-5; 16 bases align to TRBD2. Trimming took 8 bases from V and 2 from J; bases not matched to a gene: 11. This CDR3 contains 18 residues. Germline CDR1 reads MGHDK; CDR2 reads SYGVNS. The CDR3 DNA reads as TGTGCCAGCGCCGACATGGGGACTAGCGGGAGGGAACAAGAGACCCAGTACTTC. This sequence encodes CASADMGTSGREQETQYF. The variable domain in full, completed from reference TRBV25-1 and TRBJ2-5, reads EADIYQTPRYLVIGTGKKITLECSQTMGHDKMYWYQQDPGMELHLIHYSYGVNSTEKGDLSSESTVSRIRTEHFPLTLESARPSHTSQYLCASADMGTSGREQETQYFGPGTRLLVL.

The chain is built from TRBV25-1 and TRBJ1-4; 10 nucleotides align to TRBD1. This CDR3 has 16 residues. V dropped 0 bases and J dropped 7; count of bases not matched to a gene: 5. The germline CDR1 and CDR2 sequences are MGHDK and SYGVNS. DNA of the CDR3: TGTGCCAGCAGTGAATATAGGGGACAGGGGTCTGAAAAACTGTTTTTT. Translating it yields CASSEYRGQGSEKLFF.

The chain couples TRBV29-1 to TRBJ1-2, with D possibly TRBD1 on 6 matching bases. Germline values: CDR1 SQVTM, CDR2 ANQGSEA. The CDR3 totals 12 residues. The CDR3 is CSAYRESYGYTF. The CDR3 DNA sequence: TGCAGTGCTTACAGGGAGTCCTATGGCTACACCTTC.

The V and J genes are TRBV5-1 and TRBJ1-4, with TRBD1 identical over 7 bases. Losses at the gene ends were 3 bases for V and 5 bases for J; bases not matched to a gene: 1. From germline, CDR1 is SGHRS and CDR2 YFSETQ. There are 13 residues in the CDR3. CDR3 sequence (DNA): TGCGCCAGCAGCTCGGGACAGAATGAAAAACTGTTTTTT. Translating gives CASSSGQNEKLFF.

The chain recombines TRBV6-1 with TRBJ2-1; D uncertain. The CDR3 contains 13 residues. Per germline, CDR1 MNHNS and CDR2 SASEGT. The ends were cut back, 7 bases at V and 5 bases at J, with 12 bases in the middle. The DNA for the CDR3 is TGTGCCAGCACCCCCGTCGTAAACAATGAGCAGTTCTTC. Protein product: CASTPVVNNEQFF.

As concerns this clone: The same CDR3 can be traced to other DNA sequences in this sample. The rearrangement links TRBV7-8 to TRBJ1-1; TRBD1 aligns across 8 bases. Trimming at V came to 5 bases and at J to 0 bases, leaving 5 bases not matched to a gene. CDR1 is SGHVS and CDR2 is FQNEAQ in the germline V gene. CDR3 length: 15 amino acids. The CDR3 sequence: CASSPGQGLNTEAFF. CDR3 in DNA: TGTGCCAGCAGCCCAGGACAGGGATTGAACACTGAAGCTTTCTTT.

The chain couples TRBV7-2 to TRBJ2-4, with 10 bases identical to TRBD2. With 5 bases clipped from V and 8 bases from J, the junction kept 15 bases outside the gene matches. Germline values: CDR1 SGHTA, CDR2 FQGNSA. The CDR3 loop spans 17 amino acids. For the CDR3, the DNA is TGTGCCAGCAGCCGAGAAGGGACTAGCGTCAGTTTCGACATTCAGTACTTC. This sequence encodes CASSREGTSVSFDIQYF.

V and J are TRBV6-1 and TRBJ2-5, with 11 bases that match TRBD1. The CDR3 has 15 amino acids. J lost 4 bases, V lost 7 bases, and 8 bases had no gene match. CDR1 and CDR2 from the germline V gene are MNHNS and SASEGT. CDR3 loop: CASTPDRGQVETQYF. The CDR3 DNA reads as TGTGCCAGCACCCCGGACAGGGGGCAGGTAGAGACCCAGTACTTC.

The chain recombines TRBV7-3 with TRBJ1-2; D ambiguous. This CDR3 spans 15 amino acids. Germline CDR1 reads SGHTA; CDR2 reads FQGTGA. Deletions cut 0 bases from V and 6 bases from J, with 14 bases between. CDR3 amino acids: CASSLTYGHTDGYTF. CDR3 nucleotide sequence: TGTGCCAGCAGCTTAACGTATGGTCATACGGATGGCTACACCTTC.

In this sample, this clone turned up once. CDR3 in amino acids: CASSITGASEGEQYF. CDR3 in DNA: TGCGCCAGCAGCATAACGGGTGCGAGTGAAGGCGAGCAGTACTTC. The rearrangement uses TRBV5-1 and TRBJ2-7, with D uncertain. The V and J ends lost 4 bases and 6 bases respectively, with 20 bases between them. The length of the CDR3 is 15 residues. Germline V CDR1 and CDR2: SGHRS, YFSETQ. The whole variable domain, remainder taken from reference TRBV5-1 and TRBJ2-7, is KAGVTQTPRYLIKTRGQQVTLSCSPISGHRSVSWYQQTPGQGLQFLFEYFSETQRNKGNFPGRFSGRQFSNSRSEMNVSTLELGDSALYLCASSITGASEGEQYFGPGTRLTVT.

This sequence joins TRBV5-1 and TRBJ1-1; 7 bases map to TRBD1. Germline V gene data show CDR1 as SGHRS and CDR2 as YFSETQ. The CDR3 runs 15 residues. With 3 bases clipped from V and 1 base from J, the junction kept 6 bases outside the gene matches. The CDR3 sequence is CASSYNRGGNTEAFF. The CDR3 DNA follows: TGCGCCAGCAGCTACAACAGGGGAGGGAACACTGAAGCTTTCTTT. Full variable domain (rest looked up from reference TRBV5-1 and TRBJ1-1): KAGVTQTPRYLIKTRGQQVTLSCSPISGHRSVSWYQQTPGQGLQFLFEYFSETQRNKGNFPGRFSGRQFSNSRSEMNVSTLELGDSALYLCASSYNRGGNTEAFFGQGTRLTVV.

The chain links TRBV11-1 to TRBJ1-2; the D is unclear. The CDR3 is 17 residues long. V was clipped by 6 bases and J by 3 bases, with 23 bases between them. The germline gives CDR1 SGHAT, CDR2 FQDESV (reference sequence). The CDR3 spells CASSELWIRSVDYGYTF. CDR3 bases: TGTGCCAGCAGTGAACTGTGGATTCGGAGCGTCGACTATGGCTACACCTTC.

This chain links TRBV7-9 with TRBJ2-1, with D tentatively TRBD2 (5 bases). The CDR3 consists of 14 residues. Trimming stripped 2 bases from V and 12 bases from J, with 17 bases between. In germline, CDR1 is SEHNR, CDR2 FQNEAQ (reference sequence). CDR3 DNA sequence: TGTGCCAGCAGCTTAAATTCGTTGGCGGGTGCGCAGTTCTTC. Its translation: CASSLNSLAGAQFF.

V is TRBV7-3 and J is TRBJ2-1, with 8 nucleotides matching TRBD2. The germline CDR1 and CDR2 sequences are SGHTA and FQGTGA. The CDR3 loop spans 15 amino acids. After removal of 5 bases from V and 1 base from J, the junction contained 4 bases not matched to a gene. This CDR3 reads CASSTSGSSYNEQFF. CDR3 DNA: TGTGCCAGCAGCACAAGCGGGAGTTCCTACAATGAGCAGTTCTTC.

As for this clone: One end of the junction is discordant with germline, which a read error may explain. The chain combines TRBV29-1 with TRBJ1-3; D is undetermined. This CDR3 contains 12 residues. Looked up from germline, CDR1 is SQVTM and CDR2 is ANQGSEA. This CDR3 reads CSVSSSRNTIYF. The CDR3 nucleotides are TGCAGCGTTAGTAGCTCTCGAAACACCATATATTTT.

The rearrangement uses TRBV2 and TRBJ2-3, with D possibly matching TRBD2 (5 bases). Trimming removed 6 bases at V and 6 bases at J, with 10 bases between. The V gene's germline CDR1 is SNHLY and CDR2 FYNNEI. There are 12 residues in the CDR3. CDR3: CASSLIADTQYF. The CDR3 DNA is TGTGCCAGCAGCCTCATAGCGGATACGCAGTATTTT.

The V and J genes are TRBV10-3 and TRBJ2-2; tentatively, D is TRBD2 (5 bases). The CDR3 spans 15 residues. CDR1 and CDR2 from the germline V gene are ENHRY and SYGVKD. The V and J ends lost 2 bases and 4 bases respectively, with 11 bases between them. For the CDR3, the DNA is TGTGCCATCAGTGAGCCGGGGATCGGCACCGGGGAGCTGTTTTTT. Translating it yields CAISEPGIGTGELFF.

This clone was observed a single time. This chain's CDR3 is CASSLDTNTGELFF. Written as DNA, the CDR3 is TGTGCCAGCAGCCTCGACACGAACACCGGGGAGCTGTTTTTT. The chain combines TRBV28 with TRBJ2-2; D uncertain. V gave up 6 bases and J gave up 0 bases, with 8 bases separating them. CDR3 length: 14 residues. Germline CDR1 reads MDHEN; CDR2 reads SYDVKM.

This clone was counted a few times. The chain combines TRBV7-2 with TRBJ2-7; no clear D gene. The CDR3 is made up of 13 amino acids. Looked up from germline, CDR1 is SGHTA and CDR2 is FQGNSA. V lost 4 bases, J lost 2 bases, and 9 bases lay in between. The chain's CDR3 is CASSSRRAYEQYF. The CDR3 DNA follows: TGTGCCAGCAGCTCTCGACGGGCCTACGAGCAGTACTTC.

Only a few counts were recorded for this clone. The chain uses TRBV5-1 and TRBJ2-7; 11 positions agree with TRBD2. CDR1 and CDR2 from the germline V gene are SGHRS and YFSETQ. Trimming took 3 bases from V and 1 from J; bases not matched to a gene: 6. This CDR3 contains 16 residues. CDR3 protein: CASSWGTSGPSYEQYF. The CDR3, as DNA: TGCGCCAGCAGCTGGGGGACTAGCGGTCCGTCCTACGAGCAGTACTTC.

The CDR3 DNA is TGTGCCAGCAGCCTCGTACTTGCTAATGAGCAGTTCTTC. This codes for CASSLVLANEQFF. V is TRBV16 and J is TRBJ2-1; D ambiguous. Germline CDR1 is KGHSY and CDR2 is FQNENV. This CDR3 spans 13 amino acids. V was clipped by 4 bases and J by 7 bases, with 11 bases between them.

This clone was seen only once. The chain recombines TRBV6-6 with TRBJ2-5, with D tentatively TRBD1 (6 bases). This CDR3 has 11 amino acids. Germline V gene sequence: CDR1 MNHNY, CDR2 SVGAGI (reference sequence). V lost 6 bases, J lost 8 bases, and 10 bases lay in between. CDR3 protein: CASRTGVTQYF. In nucleotides, the CDR3 is TGTGCCAGCAGGACAGGAGTAACCCAGTACTTC.

The V and J genes are TRBV28 and TRBJ1-3, with 10 bases identical to TRBD1. The V segment lost 6 bases and the J segment 3 bases; nucleotides outside the gene matches: 5. The CDR3 contains 15 residues. The germline V gene has CDR1 MDHEN and CDR2 SYDVKM. For the CDR3, the DNA is TGTGCCAGCAGACGACAGGGGGCTGATGGAAACACCATATATTTT. Translating gives CASRRQGADGNTIYF.

The CDR3 region is CAWIWGDAEAFF. CDR3 DNA sequence: TGTGCCTGGATTTGGGGGGACGCTGAAGCTTTCTTT. V is TRBV30 and J is TRBJ1-1, with D tentatively TRBD1 (5 bases). The CDR3 consists of 12 residues. The germline V and J ends were trimmed by 4 bases and 6 bases, with 12 bases remaining between them. Germline V CDR1 and CDR2: GTSNPN, SVGIG (reference sequence). Full variable domain (remainder filled in from reference TRBV30 and TRBJ1-1): SQTIHQWPATLVQPVGSPLSLECTVEGTSNPNLYWYRQAAGRGLQLLFYSVGIGQISSEVPQNLSASRPQDRQFILSSKKLLLSDSGFYLCAWIWGDAEAFFGQGTRLTVV.